This paragraph reports one TCR beta chain. These data originate in a study of blood T cell repertoires in COVID-19. Turning to the study itself: Sites across the United States, Italy and Spain contributed samples from acute and convalescent COVID-19.

This CDR3 spans 13 amino acids. V lost 0 bases and J lost 8, with 13 bases in between. Germline V gene lookup returns CDR1 GTSNPN and CDR2 SVGIG (reference sequence). Profiled with immunoSEQ multiplex PCR; TCRdb holds only in-frame clones, not every one. Here the sample spans about 200,000 clones, 86% being singletons. The TCR sequence derives from a man over 45 with acute or convalescent COVID-19. Source material: peripheral blood. The rearrangement joins TRBV30 to TRBJ1-2; tentatively, D is TRBD1 (6 bases). CDR3 region: CAWSVQGGVGYTF. As DNA, the CDR3 is TGTGCCTGGAGTGTACAGGGAGGGGTCGGCTACACCTTC.